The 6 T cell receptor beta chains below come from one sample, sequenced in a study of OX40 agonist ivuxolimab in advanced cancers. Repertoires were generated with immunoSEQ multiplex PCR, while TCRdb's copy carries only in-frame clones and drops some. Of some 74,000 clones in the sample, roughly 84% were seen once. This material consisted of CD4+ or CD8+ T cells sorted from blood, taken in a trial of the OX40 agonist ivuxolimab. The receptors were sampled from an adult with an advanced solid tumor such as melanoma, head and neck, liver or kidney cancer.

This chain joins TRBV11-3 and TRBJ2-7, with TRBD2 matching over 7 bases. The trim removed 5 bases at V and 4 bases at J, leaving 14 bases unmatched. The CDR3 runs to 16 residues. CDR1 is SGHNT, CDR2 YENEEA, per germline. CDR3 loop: CASSPKDLADPYEQYF. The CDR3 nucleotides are TGTGCCAGCAGCCCAAAAGATCTAGCGGACCCTTACGAGCAGTACTTC. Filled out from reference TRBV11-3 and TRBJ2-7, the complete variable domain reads EAGVVQSPRYKIIEKKQPVAFWCNPISGHNTLYWYLQNLGQGPELLIRYENEEAVDDSQLPKDRFSAERLKGVDSTLKIQPAELGDSAVYLCASSPKDLADPYEQYFGPGTRLTVT.

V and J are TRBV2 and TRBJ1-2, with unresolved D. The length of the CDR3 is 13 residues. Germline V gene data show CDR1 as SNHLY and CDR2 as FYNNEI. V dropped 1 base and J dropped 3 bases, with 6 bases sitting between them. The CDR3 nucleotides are TGTGCCAGCAGTGAAGAGTGGGACTATGGCTACACCTTC. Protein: CASSEEWDYGYTF.

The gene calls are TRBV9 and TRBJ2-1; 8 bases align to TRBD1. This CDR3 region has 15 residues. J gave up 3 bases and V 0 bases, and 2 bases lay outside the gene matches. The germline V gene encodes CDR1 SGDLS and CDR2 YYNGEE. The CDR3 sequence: CASSVAGQGYNEQFF. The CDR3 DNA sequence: TGTGCCAGCAGCGTAGCTGGACAGGGCTACAATGAGCAGTTCTTC.

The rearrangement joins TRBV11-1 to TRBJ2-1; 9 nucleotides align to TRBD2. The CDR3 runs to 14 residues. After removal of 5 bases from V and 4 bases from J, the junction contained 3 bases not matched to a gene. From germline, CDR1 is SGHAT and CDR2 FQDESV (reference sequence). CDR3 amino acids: CASSRLAEYNEQFF. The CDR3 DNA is TGTGCCAGCAGCCGACTAGCGGAATACAATGAGCAGTTCTTC.

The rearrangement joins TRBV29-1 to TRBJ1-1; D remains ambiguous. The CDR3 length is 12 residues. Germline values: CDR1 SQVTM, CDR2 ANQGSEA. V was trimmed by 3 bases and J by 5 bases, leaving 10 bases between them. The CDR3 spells CSVEVSETEAFF. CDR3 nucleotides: TGCAGCGTTGAGGTTAGCGAGACTGAAGCTTTCTTT.

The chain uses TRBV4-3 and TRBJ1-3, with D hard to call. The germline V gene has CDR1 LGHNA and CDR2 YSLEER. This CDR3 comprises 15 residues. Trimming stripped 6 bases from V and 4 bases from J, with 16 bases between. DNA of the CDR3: TGCGCCAGCAGTTTCAGCACCTTGGACGGAAACACCATATATTTT. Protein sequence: CASSFSTLDGNTIYF.